This T cell receptor (beta chain) was identified in a study of Ad26.COV2.S vaccination and SARS-CoV-2 variants. Germline V gene sequence: CDR1 GTSNPN, CDR2 SVGIG (reference sequence). The CDR3 covers 13 residues. The V segment lost 2 bases and the J segment 5 bases; nucleotides outside the gene matches: 5. Study results and caveats: Once vaccination had occurred, spike-specific CD8+ and CD4+ T cell responses reportedly showed substantial breadth.

Here immunoSEQ multiplex PCR was the method, and the copy in TCRdb shows in-frame clones only, minus some. The sample yields under 600,000 clones, roughly 87% seen once. Described treatment: about 20 received Ad26.COV2.S at low or high dose, single or two shots; about 5 received placebo; per-sample allocation not given. Day 63 following the first vaccine or placebo injection was when the samples were taken. Note on this clone: Its antigen is unidentified.

The sequences come from peripheral blood, collected in a trial of Ad26.COV2.S vaccine versus placebo. The rearrangement uses TRBV30 and TRBJ2-5; 7 bases match TRBD2. This clonotype was obtained from a person between 18 and 60 years old who received the Ad26.COV2.S COVID-19 vaccine or a placebo. For the CDR3, the DNA is TGTGCCTGGAGTAATTTGGGGGGGGAGACCCAGTACTTC. Amino acids: CAWSNLGGETQYF.